The 17 T cell receptor beta chains reported below all come from one sample, sequenced in a study of T cells after yellow fever vaccination (dated by TCRdb to the late 2010s). The treatment or condition tag for this specimen amounts to: live attenuated yellow fever vaccine strain. The library was generated by 5' RACE. TCRdb records Illumina HiSeq 2500 as the sequencer. The public reads were quality trimmed at Q25 with fastp and then assembled into clones with MiXCR by TCRdb, keeping productive beta chains. Every CDR3 protein is listed once, alongside the most common genes and DNA of its rows. This sample comprises 250,000 or so distinct CDR3 sequences, 6.9% of them detected only once. Approximately 0.85% of the sample lies in the top ten. This material consisted of CD4+ T cells sorted from PBMCs, taken 15 days after the yellow fever booster vaccination. The source is a man between 25 and 39 years old who received the YFV17D yellow fever vaccine.

V gene TRBV5-1 combines with J gene TRBJ1-4; D gene ambiguous. Trimming removed 5 bases at V and 4 bases at J, with 15 bases between. Per the germline V gene, CDR1 is SGHRS and CDR2 is YFSETQ. The CDR3 totals 15 residues. Written as DNA, the CDR3 is TGCGCCAGCAGGACGGGAGGAGGGTATAATGAAAAACTGTTTTTT. Protein: CASRTGGGYNEKLFF.

This clonotype was counted only a few times. The V and J genes are TRBV20-1 and TRBJ2-5; TRBD2 is a possible D gene (5 bases). Deletions cut 0 bases from V and 4 bases from J, with 9 bases between. Germline values: CDR1 DFQATT, CDR2 SNEGSKA (reference sequence). The CDR3 spans 13 residues. DNA for the CDR3: TGCAGTGCTAGAGATAGAGGGCTAGAGACCCAGTACTTC. Protein sequence: CSARDRGLETQYF.

In this sample, this clonotype turned up many times. This sequence joins TRBV7-2 and TRBJ2-7; no definite D call. Germline V gives CDR1 SGHTA, CDR2 FQGNSA. The CDR3 sequence is 13 residues long. Trimming shortened V by 5 bases and J by 0 bases, and 8 bases separated the two germline ends. Written as DNA, the CDR3 is TGTGCCAGCAGCCGCGACATCTCCTACGAGCAGTACTTC. Translated: CASSRDISYEQYF.

Many counts were recorded for this clonotype. This chain links TRBV7-2 with TRBJ2-1, with a tentative D call TRBD2 (5 bases). The germline CDR1 and CDR2 sequences are SGHTA and FQGNSA. The CDR3 has 15 residues. V gave up 6 bases and J gave up 3 bases, with 15 bases separating them. CDR3 bases: TGTGCCAGCAGTCGAGCGGCTAGCAGCTACAATGAGCAGTTCTTC. This encodes CASSRAASSYNEQFF.

In its sample, this clonotype was seen many times. The V gene is TRBV4-2, the J gene TRBJ2-1, with 13 positions matching TRBD2. Germline values: CDR1 LGHNA, CDR2 YNFKEQ. The J segment lost 10 bases and the V segment lost 0 bases, leaving 3 bases of the junction unmatched. This CDR3 region has 15 residues. The DNA of the CDR3 is TGTGCCAGCAGCCAAGATGGGACTAGCGGGGAAGAGCAGTTCTTC. It codes for CASSQDGTSGEEQFF.

This chain uses TRBV11-1 with TRBJ1-3, with D tentatively TRBD1 (5 bases). Germline CDR1 SGHAT, CDR2 FQDESV (reference sequence). V lost 5 bases, J lost 4 bases, and 18 bases lay in between. This CDR3 is 16 amino acids long. In DNA form, the CDR3 reads TGTGCCAGCAGCCCCCCGTACAGGAGATCGGGAAACACCATATATTTT. Its protein product is CASSPPYRRSGNTIYF.

The table lists this clonotype with many counts. V is TRBV18 and J is TRBJ2-7; D unresolved. Germline loops: CDR1 KGHSH, CDR2 LQKENI. The CDR3 consists of 14 residues. Trimming cost V 3 bases and J 2 bases, with 11 bases left between them. CDR3 DNA sequence: TGTGCCAGCTCACCCGAATACGGCACCTACGAGCAGTACTTC. It encodes CASSPEYGTYEQYF.

The DNA of the CDR3 is TGTGCCAGCAGTTTCGGCCTTCACAGGGGGGTGAACAATGAGCAGTTCTTC. Translated, it gives CASSFGLHRGVNNEQFF. This rearrangement joins TRBV12-3 or TRBV12-4 to TRBJ2-1; 8 bases are shared with TRBD1. This CDR3 comprises 17 residues. V lost 3 bases to trimming and J lost 5 bases; unmatched junction nucleotides: 12.

The sample holds a few counts of this clonotype. The rearrangement uses TRBV30 and TRBJ2-7, with TRBD2 as a possible D gene (5 bases). Germline V gene lookup returns CDR1 GTSNPN and CDR2 SVGIG (reference sequence). The length of the CDR3 is 15 residues. Trimming pared 3 bases from V and 2 bases from J, leaving 17 bases between. The CDR3 DNA sequence: TGTGCCTGGAGCCGGCCCGGGGTTAGGACCTACGAGCAGTACTTC. This gives the protein CAWSRPGVRTYEQYF.

This clonotype was counted only a few times. The V and J genes are TRBV18 and TRBJ1-2; D is ambiguous. There are 16 residues in the CDR3. CDR1 KGHSH and CDR2 LQKENI come from the germline V gene. V lost 0 bases, J lost 5 bases, and 16 bases lay in between. CDR3 sequence (DNA): TGTGCCAGCTCACCACCTCTTTCTATAGCGTTTTATGGCTACACCTTC. Protein product: CASSPPLSIAFYGYTF.

A few counts support this clonotype. V usage is TRBV4-2 and J usage is TRBJ2-1, with 14 bases that match TRBD2. The CDR3 is 17 amino acids. Germline CDR1 and CDR2: LGHNA and YNFKEQ. After removal of 4 bases from V and 9 bases from J, the junction contained 11 bases not matched to a gene. The CDR3: CASSLLGTSGSLGEQFF. The CDR3 bases are TGTGCCAGCAGCCTTCTTGGGACTAGCGGGAGTCTGGGTGAGCAGTTCTTC.

The chain is built from TRBV7-2 and TRBJ2-1; D remains unclear. V lost 3 bases to trimming and J lost 10 bases, with 19 bases between them. Per germline, CDR1 SGHTA and CDR2 FQGNSA. The CDR3 runs 15 residues. CDR3 sequence reads: CASSLTGRSSGEQFF. The CDR3 coding sequence is TGTGCCAGCAGCTTGACGGGCCGCTCCTCCGGCGAGCAGTTCTTC.

This clonotype showed up just a few times. The J gene is TRBJ2-3, the V gene TRBV4-1, with 8 bases identical to TRBD1. J gave up 4 bases and V 2 bases, and 8 bases lay outside the gene matches. Germline V gives CDR1 MGHRA, CDR2 YSYEKL. This CDR3 region has 16 residues. This CDR3 reads CASSQSRTGNADTQYF. The CDR3 DNA reads as TGCGCCAGCAGCCAAAGTAGGACAGGGAACGCAGATACGCAGTATTTT.

This clonotype was counted between two and nine times. The chain uses TRBV6-1 and TRBJ2-6, with no clear D. This CDR3 contains 16 residues. Trimming removed 3 bases at V and 2 bases at J, with 11 bases between. The V gene's germline CDR1 is MNHNS and CDR2 SASEGT. DNA for the CDR3: TGTGCCAGCAGTGAGACGCGTGTCCCTGGGGCCAACGTCCTGACTTTC. This codes for CASSETRVPGANVLTF.

The V call is TRBV6-5, the J call TRBJ1-4; D remains unclear. Germline V lookup: CDR1 MNHEY, CDR2 SVGAGI. V was cut by 0 bases and J by 3 bases, with 14 bases left in between. The CDR3 loop spans 17 amino acids. The CDR3 region is CASSYSTPGPPNEKLFF. As DNA, the CDR3 is TGTGCCAGCAGTTACTCGACGCCCGGACCGCCTAATGAAAAACTGTTTTTT.

The J gene is TRBJ1-2, the V gene TRBV7-2; 9 bases are a match to TRBD1. Losses at the gene ends were 3 bases for V and 7 bases for J; bases not matched to a gene: 9. Germline V gene lookup returns CDR1 SGHTA and CDR2 FQGNSA. This CDR3 region has 15 residues. This CDR3 is CASSLWDRVVRGYTF. The DNA for the CDR3 is TGTGCCAGCAGCTTGTGGGACAGGGTGGTTCGTGGCTACACCTTC.

This chain connects TRBV6-2 or TRBV6-3 to TRBJ2-5; D is unresolved. V was cut by 4 bases and J by 5 bases, with 20 bases left in between. The CDR3 has 16 residues. Looked up from germline, CDR1 is MNHEY and CDR2 is SVGEGT. CDR3 nucleotide sequence: TGTGCCAGCAGTTTCGTGGCTTCGCACTACCCCGAGACCCAGTACTTC. Translated, it gives CASSFVASHYPETQYF.